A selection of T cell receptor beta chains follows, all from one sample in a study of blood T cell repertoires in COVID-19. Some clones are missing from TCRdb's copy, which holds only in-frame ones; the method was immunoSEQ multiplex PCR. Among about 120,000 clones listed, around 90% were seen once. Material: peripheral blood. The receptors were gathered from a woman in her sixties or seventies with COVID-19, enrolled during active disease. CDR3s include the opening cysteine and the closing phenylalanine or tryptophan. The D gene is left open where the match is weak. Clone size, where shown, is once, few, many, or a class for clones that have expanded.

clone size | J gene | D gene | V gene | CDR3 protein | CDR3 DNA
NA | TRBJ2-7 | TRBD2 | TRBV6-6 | CASSSPGLAGAHEQYF | TGTGCCAGCAGTTCACCGGGACTAGCGGGGGCCCACGAGCAGTACTTC
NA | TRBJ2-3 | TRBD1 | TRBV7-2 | CASSLGDRRTDTQYF | TGTGCCAGCAGCTTAGGGGACAGGCGCACAGATACGCAGTATTTT
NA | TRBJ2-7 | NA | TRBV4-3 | CASSQDLGVPYEQYF | TGCGCCAGCAGCCAAGATCTGGGAGTCCCGTACGAGCAGTACTTC
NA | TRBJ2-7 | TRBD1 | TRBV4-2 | CASSQELDRGFHEQYF | TGTGCCAGCAGCCAAGAATTGGACAGGGGGTTCCACGAGCAGTACTTC
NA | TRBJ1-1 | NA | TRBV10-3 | CAISFDGQSNTEAFF | TGTGCCATCAGCTTCGACGGACAGTCGAACACTGAAGCTTTCTTT
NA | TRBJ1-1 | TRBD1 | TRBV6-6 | CASSRRRDRGYTTEAFF | TGTGCCAGCAGTCGCCGTCGGGACAGGGGGTATACGACTGAAGCTTTCTTT
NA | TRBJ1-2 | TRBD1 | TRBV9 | CASSLEPAGTGGIYGYTF | TGTGCCAGCAGTCTCGAGCCGGCCGGTACAGGGGGCATCTATGGCTACACCTTC
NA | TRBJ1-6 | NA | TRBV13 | CASSLDARGYGSPLHF | TGTGCCAGCAGCTTAGACGCAAGGGGGTACGGTTCACCCCTCCACTTT
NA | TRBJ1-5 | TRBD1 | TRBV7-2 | CASSLEGVRTGARDQPQHF | TGTGCCAGCAGCTTAGAAGGGGTGAGGACAGGGGCCCGTGATCAGCCCCAGCATTTT
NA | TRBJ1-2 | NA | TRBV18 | CASSPTGSANYGYTF | TGTGCCAGCTCACCAACAGGATCCGCCAACTATGGCTACACCTTC
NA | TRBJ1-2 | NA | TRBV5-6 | CASSPETGASTNYGYTF | TGTGCCAGCAGCCCTGAGACAGGAGCCTCCACTAACTATGGCTACACCTTC
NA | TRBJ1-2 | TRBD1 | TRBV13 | CASSPTGGSANYGYTF | TGTGCCAGCAGCCCGACAGGGGGCTCAGCTAACTATGGCTACACCTTC
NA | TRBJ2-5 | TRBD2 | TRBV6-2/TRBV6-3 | CASSWERGEKETQYF | TGTGCCAGCAGTTGGGAGCGGGGGGAAAAAGAGACCCAGTACTTC
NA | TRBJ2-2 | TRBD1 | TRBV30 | CAWSEGQVNTGELFF | TGTGCCTGGAGTGAGGGACAGGTGAACACCGGGGAGCTGTTTTTT
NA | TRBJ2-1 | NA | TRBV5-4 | CASSFPGGNYNEQFF | TGTGCCAGCAGCTTCCCAGGGGGGAATTACAATGAGCAGTTCTTC
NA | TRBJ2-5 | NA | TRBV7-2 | CASTDRSGRETQYF | TGTGCCAGCACAGACAGGTCTGGTCGAGAGACCCAGTACTTC
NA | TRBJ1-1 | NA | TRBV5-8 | CASSLGTKGGAFF | TGTGCCAGCAGCTTGGGGACTAAGGGTGGAGCTTTCTTT
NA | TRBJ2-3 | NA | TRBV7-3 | CASSPGDFPDTQYF | TGTGCCAGCAGCCCCGGGGACTTCCCTGATACGCAGTATTTT
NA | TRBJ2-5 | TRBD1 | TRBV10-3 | CAISVSGDREETQYF | TGTGCCATCAGTGTCTCCGGGGACAGAGAAGAGACCCAGTACTTC
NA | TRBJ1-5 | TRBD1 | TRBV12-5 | CASGLAGGRNQPQHF | TGTGCTAGTGGTTTGGCAGGGGGCCGCAATCAGCCCCAGCATTTT
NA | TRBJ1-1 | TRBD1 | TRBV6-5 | CASRPDRVYTEAFF | TGTGCCAGCAGACCGGACAGGGTCTACACTGAAGCTTTCTTT
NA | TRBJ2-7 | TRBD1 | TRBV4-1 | CASGQGVFYEQYF | TGCGCCAGCGGACAGGGGGTGTTCTACGAGCAGTACTTC
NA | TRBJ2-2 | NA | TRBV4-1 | CASSQGVTATGELFF | TGCGCCAGCAGCCAAGGGGTGACAGCAACCGGGGAGCTGTTTTTT
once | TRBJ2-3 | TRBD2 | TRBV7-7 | CASSNGAGGPADTQYF | TGTGCCAGCAGCAACGGGGCGGGGGGCCCCGCAGATACGCAGTATTTT
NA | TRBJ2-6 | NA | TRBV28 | CASIRAGANVLTF | TGTGCCAGCATAAGAGCTGGGGCCAACGTCCTGACTTTC
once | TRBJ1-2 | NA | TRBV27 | CASSFQGPYGYTF | TGTGCCAGCAGTTTCCAGGGTCCTTATGGCTACACCTTC
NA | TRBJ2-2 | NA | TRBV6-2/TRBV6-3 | CASSLPSGAGELFF | TGTGCCAGCAGTTTGCCGTCGGGAGCCGGGGAGCTGTTTTTT
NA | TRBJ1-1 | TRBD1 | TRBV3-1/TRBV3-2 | CASSQILRTGKAFF | TGTGCCAGCAGCCAGATCCTTAGGACAGGTAAAGCTTTCTTT
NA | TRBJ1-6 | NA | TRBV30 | CAWSSPHRANSPLHF | TGTGCCTGGAGTTCCCCTCACAGGGCTAATTCACCCCTCCACTTT
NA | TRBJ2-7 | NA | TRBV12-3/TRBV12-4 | CASSSQGYEQYF | TGTGCCAGCAGTTCACAGGGCTACGAGCAGTACTTC
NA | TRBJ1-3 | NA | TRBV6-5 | CASSYSARAGNTIYF | TGTGCCAGCAGTTACTCAGCCCGGGCTGGAAACACCATATATTTT
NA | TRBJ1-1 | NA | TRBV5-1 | CASSLRGGLYTEAFF | TGCGCCAGCAGCTTGCGGGGGGGCTTGTACACTGAAGCTTTCTTT
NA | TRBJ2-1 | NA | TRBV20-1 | CSARSNEQFF | TGCAGTGCTAGGAGCAATGAGCAGTTCTTC
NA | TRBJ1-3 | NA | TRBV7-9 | CASRRSSGNTIYF | TGTGCCAGCAGAAGGAGCTCTGGAAACACCATATATTTT
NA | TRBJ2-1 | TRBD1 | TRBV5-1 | CASSTGTGAYNEQFF | TGCGCCAGCAGCACCGGGACAGGGGCCTACAATGAGCAGTTCTTC
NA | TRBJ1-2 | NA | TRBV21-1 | CASSKDSEGGYTF | TGTGCCAGCAGCAAAGACTCGGAGGGTGGCTACACCTTC
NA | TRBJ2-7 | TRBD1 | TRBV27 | CASSLGTGLYEQYF | TGTGCCAGCAGTTTGGGGACAGGATTATACGAGCAGTACTTC
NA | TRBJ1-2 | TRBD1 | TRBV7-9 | CASSDYRDRGLGGYTF | TGTGCCAGCAGCGACTACAGGGACAGGGGGCTTGGTGGCTACACCTTC
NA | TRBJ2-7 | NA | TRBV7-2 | CASSLAGGDYEQYF | TGTGCCAGCAGCTTAGCGGGCGGGGACTACGAGCAGTACTTC
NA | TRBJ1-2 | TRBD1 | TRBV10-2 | CATFLDRGGDGYTF | TGCGCCACCTTTCTGGACAGGGGAGGAGATGGCTACACCTTC
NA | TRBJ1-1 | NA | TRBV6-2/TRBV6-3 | CASSPSGAFANTEAFF | TGTGCCAGCAGTCCCTCAGGGGCGTTCGCGAACACTGAAGCTTTCTTT
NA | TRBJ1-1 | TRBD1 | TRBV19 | CASSSGTGGPTEAFF | TGTGCCAGTAGTTCCGGGACAGGGGGCCCCACTGAAGCTTTCTTT
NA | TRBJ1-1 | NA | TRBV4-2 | CASSQETGTEAFF | TGTGCCAGCAGCCAGGAGACAGGAACTGAAGCTTTCTTT
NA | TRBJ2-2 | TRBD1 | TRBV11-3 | CASSLGTANTGELFF | TGTGCCAGCAGCCTAGGGACAGCGAACACCGGGGAGCTGTTTTTT
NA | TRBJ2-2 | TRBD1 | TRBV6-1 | CASSEEPGQGNTGELFF | TGTGCCAGCAGTGAAGAGCCGGGACAGGGGAACACCGGGGAGCTGTTTTTT
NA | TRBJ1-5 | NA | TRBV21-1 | CASSYPGTGGECRNQPQHF | TGTGCCAGCAGCTACCCCGGGACAGGGGGTGAATGTCGCAATCAGCCCCAGCATTTT
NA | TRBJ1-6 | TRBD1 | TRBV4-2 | CASSQWGQQNSPLHF | TGTGCCAGCAGCCAGTGGGGACAGCAGAATTCACCCCTCCACTTT
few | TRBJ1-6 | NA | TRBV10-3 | CAISESGQGSSPLHF | TGTGCCATCAGTGAGTCGGGGCAGGGGAGTTCACCCCTCCACTTT
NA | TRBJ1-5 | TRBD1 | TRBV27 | CASSSAPRTGLNQPQHF | TGTGCCAGCAGTTCCGCCCCTCGGACAGGCCTCAATCAGCCCCAGCATTTT
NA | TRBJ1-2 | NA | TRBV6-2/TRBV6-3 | CASSRRGQGKGYGYTF | TGTGCCAGCAGCCGTCGAGGCCAGGGGAAGGGGTATGGCTACACCTTC
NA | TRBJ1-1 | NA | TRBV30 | CAWSVLWSIWDTHLHTEAFF | TGTGCCTGGAGTGTACTTTGGTCTATCTGGGACACCCACCTACACACTGAAGCTTTCTTT
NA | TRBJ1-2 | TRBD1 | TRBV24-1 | CATSDPPPGQDYGYTF | TGTGCCACCAGTGATCCCCCTCCGGGACAGGACTATGGCTACACCTTC
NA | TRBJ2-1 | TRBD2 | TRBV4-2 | CASSQDLWTSGYNEQFF | TGTGCCAGCAGCCAAGATCTGTGGACTAGCGGGTACAATGAGCAGTTCTTC
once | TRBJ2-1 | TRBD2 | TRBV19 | CASSEGLAGGINEQFF | TGTGCCAGTAGTGAGGGACTAGCGGGGGGGATCAATGAGCAGTTCTTC
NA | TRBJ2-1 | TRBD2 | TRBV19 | CASSISGLGGSYNEQFF | TGTGCCAGTAGTATTTCGGGACTAGGCGGTTCCTACAATGAGCAGTTCTTC
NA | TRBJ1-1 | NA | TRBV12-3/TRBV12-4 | CASSLTVNTEAFF | TGTGCCAGCAGTTTGACAGTGAACACTGAAGCTTTCTTT
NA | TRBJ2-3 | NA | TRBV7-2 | CASSSLADTQYF | TGTGCCAGCAGCTCGCTAGCGGATACGCAGTATTTT
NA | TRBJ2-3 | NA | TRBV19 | CASSIDKGDTQYF | TGTGCCAGTAGTATAGATAAGGGGGATACGCAGTATTTT
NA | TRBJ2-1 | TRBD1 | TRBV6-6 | CASRAGTAEQFF | TGTGCCAGCAGGGCAGGGACAGCTGAGCAGTTCTTC
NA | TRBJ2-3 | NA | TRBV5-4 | CASSLGAGTDTQYF | TGTGCCAGCAGCTTGGGGGCAGGAACAGATACGCAGTATTTT